This T cell receptor (beta chain) was recovered during a study of shared clonotypes between healthy human individuals. Study summary: Each donor's CD4 naive and CD4 memory cells filled three plates apiece, CD8 naive two, and CD8 memory one. Study-wide findings and caveats: Donors were few, which limited the genetic and exposure-history diversity represented. Non-shared clonotypes displayed generation probabilities falling below those of clonotypes present in all four donors.

The length of the CDR3 is 17 residues. Germline V gene sequence: CDR1 SGHRS, CDR2 YFSETQ. V was clipped by 4 bases and J by 0 bases, with 17 bases between them. Per the original methods: Sequence data from immunoSEQ were junction-only and lacked quality scores; consequently, filtering differed. Profiled with immunoSEQ multiplex PCR; TCRdb holds only in-frame clones, not every one. The V and J calls and the clone size are those of that table, but D and trimming were determined from the DNA. Among 2,100,000 or so clones listed, 90% to 96% were seen once. A note on this clone: Its matching antigen is unknown.

This receptor was taken from a man between 18 and 35 years old in good health. The chain carries TRBV5-1 and TRBJ1-3; possibly TRBD1 for D (5 bases). The sample taken for sequencing was naive CD4+ T cells sorted from blood. Subset described: CD45RA+ positively selected. The CDR3 nucleotides are TGCGCCAGCAGCCAGACAGTCCTGACTAGCTCTGGAAACACCATATATTTT. This codes for CASSQTVLTSSGNTIYF.